The 19 T cell receptor beta chains below were found in one sample sequenced in a study of blood T cell repertoires in COVID-19. TCRdb's table, derived via immunoSEQ multiplex PCR, lists solely in-frame clones and lacks some. The sample includes hundreds of thousands of clones, 84% of them seen just once. What was sequenced was peripheral blood. These receptors all come from a woman aged 80 or over with active or convalescent COVID-19.

The chain couples TRBV5-4 to TRBJ2-5, with D possibly TRBD2 on 7 matching bases. Trimming shortened V by 1 base and J by 4 bases, and 11 bases separated the two germline ends. CDR3 length: 14 residues. The germline V gene encodes CDR1 SGHNT and CDR2 YYREEE (reference sequence). The CDR3 sequence is CASSLRGARETQYF. In DNA, the CDR3 is TGTGCCAGCAGCTTGCGGGGGGCAAGAGAGACCCAGTACTTC.

The rearrangement joins TRBV5-4 to TRBJ2-5; TRBD2 matches 9 bases. The ends lost 0 bases at V and 1 base at J; junction bases unmatched: 4. The CDR3 runs to 16 residues. The germline CDR1 and CDR2 sequences are SGHNT and YYREEE (reference sequence). CDR3 region: CASSLGRGGIQETQYF. CDR3 bases: TGTGCCAGCAGCTTGGGGCGGGGGGGGATCCAAGAGACCCAGTACTTC.

The V and J genes are TRBV6-6 and TRBJ1-5, with 7 bases aligning to TRBD1. This CDR3 contains 15 residues. V was clipped by 3 bases and J by 5 bases; unmatched bases: 7. Germline V gene lookup returns CDR1 MNHNY and CDR2 SVGAGI (reference sequence). CDR3 DNA: TGTGCCAGCAGTTATTCGGGACAGTGGGATCAGCCCCAGCATTTT. Translation: CASSYSGQWDQPQHF.

This chain joins TRBV6-2 or TRBV6-3 and TRBJ1-3; D is unresolved. Germline values: CDR1 MNHEY, CDR2 SVGEGT. Trimming pared 0 bases from V and 2 bases from J, leaving 11 bases between. This CDR3 comprises 16 residues. The CDR3 protein is CASSYSATATGNTIYF. The CDR3 DNA is TGTGCCAGCAGTTACTCCGCTACCGCTACTGGAAACACCATATATTTT.

The chain combines TRBV7-2 with TRBJ2-5; D might be TRBD2 (6 bases). CDR3 length equals 14 residues. Trimming stripped 5 bases from V and 2 bases from J, with 12 bases between. CDR1 is SGHTA, CDR2 FQGNSA, per germline. CDR3 sequence: CASSPGTVQETQYF. CDR3 coding DNA: TGTGCCAGCAGCCCTGGGACTGTACAAGAGACCCAGTACTTC.

This sequence joins TRBV7-2 and TRBJ2-1; D possibly corresponds to TRBD2 (6 bases). CDR3 length: 17 amino acids. The germline gives CDR1 SGHTA, CDR2 FQGNSA. V lost 3 bases to trimming and J lost 0 bases, with 15 bases between them. The CDR3 sequence: CASSFPPGRTSYNEQFF. The CDR3 nucleotides read TGTGCCAGCAGCTTCCCCCCCGGGAGAACCTCCTACAATGAGCAGTTCTTC.

V is TRBV25-1 and J is TRBJ1-2; no clear D. V was clipped by 6 bases and J by 3 bases, with 11 bases between them. The CDR3 is 13 amino acids. Germline lookup yields CDR1 MGHDK and CDR2 SYGVNS. The CDR3 region has the DNA TGTGCCAGCAGGGCCTCGGAGTACTATGGCTACACCTTC. It encodes CASRASEYYGYTF.

The CDR3 is CASSQDWTVTTYEQYF. The CDR3 DNA sequence: TGCGCCAGCAGCCAAGATTGGACAGTTACCACCTACGAGCAGTACTTC. V usage is TRBV4-3 and J usage is TRBJ2-7; perhaps TRBD1 as D (6 bases). The ends were cut back, 0 bases at V and 2 bases at J, with 14 bases in the middle. Looked up from germline, CDR1 is LGHNA and CDR2 is YSLEER. The CDR3 runs to 16 residues.

This clone has a single count. The J gene is TRBJ2-1, the V gene TRBV27; 9 bases are a match to TRBD2. The germline CDR1 and CDR2 sequences are MNHEY and SMNVEV (reference sequence). The J segment lost 6 bases and the V segment lost 5 bases, leaving 11 bases of the junction unmatched. This CDR3 comprises 16 residues. The CDR3 DNA follows: TGTGCCAGCAGTACAGGGTGGCTAGCGGGACTCAATGAGCAGTTCTTC. Protein: CASSTGWLAGLNEQFF.

The chain joins TRBV5-4 to TRBJ1-2; 7 positions agree with TRBD1. The V gene end was trimmed by 4 bases and the J gene end by 2 bases; junction bases not matched to a gene: 8. This CDR3 comprises 15 residues. CDR1 is SGHNT and CDR2 is YYREEE in the germline V gene (reference sequence). CDR3 sequence: CASSLPDRKNYGYTF. The CDR3 region has the DNA TGTGCCAGCAGCCTGCCGGACAGGAAAAACTATGGCTACACCTTC.

CDR3 coding DNA: TGTGCCAGCAGCCAACAGTCCTCCCCTTACTACGAGCAGTACTTC. This sequence encodes CASSQQSSPYYEQYF. This chain links TRBV11-3 with TRBJ2-7; the D is unclear. Germline CDR1 reads SGHNT; CDR2 reads YENEEA. The CDR3 length is 15 residues. The germline V and J ends were trimmed by 5 bases and 3 bases, with 17 bases remaining between them.

J is TRBJ1-4 and V is TRBV18; 9 bases are a match to TRBD1. The CDR3 length is 14 residues. The V gene's germline CDR1 is KGHSH and CDR2 LQKENI. The ends lost 5 bases at V and 10 bases at J; junction bases unmatched: 8. The CDR3 sequence: CASSSGTGYGKLFF. In DNA form, the CDR3 reads TGTGCCAGCTCATCCGGGACAGGGTATGGAAAACTGTTTTTT.

The DNA for the CDR3 is TGTGCCAGCAGCTTAAGACAGGGAGGTGCAGATACGCAGTATTTT. This sequence encodes CASSLRQGGADTQYF. The chain has TRBV5-5 and TRBJ2-3, with D maybe TRBD1 (7 bases). Trimming cost V 2 bases and J 4 bases, with 14 bases left between them. The CDR3 covers 15 residues. Germline V gives CDR1 SGHKS, CDR2 YYEKEE (reference sequence).

J is TRBJ1-5 and V is TRBV18; D call uncertain. The V end was cut by 3 bases, the J end by 2 bases, with 11 bases between. CDR3 length equals 15 residues. Germline V gene data show CDR1 as KGHSH and CDR2 as LQKENI. The CDR3 DNA reads TGTGCCAGCTCACCCGGGGTTACGCGCAATCAGCCCCAGCATTTT. It is translated as CASSPGVTRNQPQHF.

This rearrangement joins TRBV6-1 to TRBJ2-7; 14 bases agree with TRBD2. V shed 7 bases and J 7 bases; nucleotides not matched to a gene: 6. The CDR3 length is 14 residues. Germline V gives CDR1 MNHNS, CDR2 SASEGT. CDR3: CASTLTSGRGEQYF. For the CDR3, the DNA is TGTGCCAGCACCCTGACTAGCGGGAGGGGTGAGCAGTACTTC.

The V call is TRBV6-4, the J call TRBJ2-5; 7 positions match TRBD1. J gave up 1 base and V 3 bases, and 8 bases lay outside the gene matches. This CDR3 spans 16 amino acids. CDR1 and CDR2 from the germline V gene are MRHNA and SNTAGT. This CDR3 reads CASSESDREFQETQYF. CDR3 nucleotides: TGTGCCAGCAGTGAATCCGACAGGGAGTTCCAAGAGACCCAGTACTTC.

The chain carries TRBV7-9 and TRBJ2-1, with D maybe TRBD1 (6 bases). There are 14 residues in the CDR3. Germline-derived CDR1 and CDR2 are SEHNR and FQNEAQ (reference sequence). Trimming pared 0 bases from V and 4 bases from J, leaving 7 bases between. This chain's CDR3 is CASSLAQGYNEQFF. CDR3 in DNA: TGTGCCAGCAGCTTAGCACAGGGTTACAATGAGCAGTTCTTC. The entire variable domain, with the rest obtained from reference TRBV7-9 and TRBJ2-1, is as follows: DTGVSQNPRHKITKRGQNVTFRCDPISEHNRLYWYRQTLGQGPEFLTYFQNEAQLEKSRLLSDRFSAERPKGSFSTLEIQRTEQGDSAMYLCASSLAQGYNEQFFGPGTRLTVL.

The genes are TRBV3-1 (or the pseudogene TRBV3-2) and TRBJ2-1; 12 bases match TRBD2. Unmatched junction bases numbered 4, after V lost 2 bases and J lost 5 bases. In germline, CDR1 is LGHDT, CDR2 YNNKEL (reference sequence). This CDR3 spans 16 amino acids. DNA for the CDR3: TGTGCCAGCAGCCAATTTCTAGCGGGAGGGAACAATGAGCAGTTCTTC. This encodes CASSQFLAGGNNEQFF.

The CDR3 nucleotides read TGTGCCAGCAGCAAAAGGGGGGGCCATGAGCAGTTCTTC. Translated: CASSKRGGHEQFF. The V gene is TRBV21-1, the J gene TRBJ2-1; the table's D call, TRBD2, has no DNA check behind it. TRBV21-1 constitutes a pseudogene. This CDR3 region has 13 residues.